The rows below give T cell receptor beta chains drawn from one sample of a study of cytomegalovirus exposure and HLA in healthy donors. The table came from immunoSEQ multiplex PCR; TCRdb's copy has only in-frame clones and leaves some out. The repertoire table contains some 75,000 clones. Material: PBMCs. These receptors were collected from a middle-aged man in good health and CMV-seronegative. The CDR3 runs from the conserved cysteine through the conserved F or W. Fields, in order: V gene, CDR3 length, J gene, D gene, CDR3 protein, CDR3 DNA. D genes are given only for firm matches.

>TRBV6-5|11|TRBJ2-5|NA
CASSHRGTQYF
TGTGCCAGCAGCCACCGGGGGACCCAGTACTTC
>TRBV4-3|14|TRBJ2-1|TRBD2
CASSPSGGFNEQFF
TGCGCCAGCAGCCCATCGGGGGGTTTCAATGAGCAGTTCTTC
>TRBV21-1|16|TRBJ2-1|NA
CASSEIAGGGYNEQFF
TGTGCCAGCAGTGAGATAGCGGGGGGGGGCTACAATGAGCAGTTCTTC
>TRBV5-6|17|TRBJ1-5|TRBD1
CASSLYRGAYSNQPQHF
TGTGCCAGCAGCTTGTACAGGGGGGCTTATAGCAATCAGCCCCAGCATTTT
>TRBV9|16|TRBJ2-3|TRBD1
CASSVAKGAGTDTQYF
TGTGCCAGCAGCGTAGCTAAGGGGGCCGGGACAGATACGCAGTATTTT
>TRBV2|12|TRBJ2-3|TRBD2
CASSTLAGTQYF
TGTGCCAGCAGTACACTAGCGGGGACGCAGTATTTT
>TRBV5-1|15|TRBJ2-6|NA
CASSSGRSGANVLTF
TGCGCCAGCAGCTCCGGTCGGAGTGGGGCCAACGTCCTGACTTTC
>TRBV29-1|12|TRBJ2-1|NA
CSVEDEGWEQFF
TGCAGCGTTGAAGATGAGGGTTGGGAGCAGTTCTTC
>TRBV5-4|14|TRBJ2-2|TRBD1
CASSSGQDTGELFF
TGTGCCAGCAGCTCCGGACAGGACACCGGGGAGCTGTTTTTT
>TRBV10-3|16|TRBJ1-3|TRBD1
CAISAPDRVERNTIYF
TGTGCCATCAGTGCCCCGGACAGGGTAGAACGAAACACCATATATTTT
>TRBV7-6|15|TRBJ2-7|TRBD1
CASSLGTGERGEQYF
TGTGCCAGCAGCTTAGGGACAGGGGAGCGGGGCGAGCAGTACTTC
>TRBV18|16|TRBJ2-2|NA
CASSPGLQGMAGELFF
TGTGCCAGCTCACCAGGGCTCCAGGGGATGGCCGGGGAGCTGTTTTTT
>TRBV5-8|9|TRBJ2-5|NA
CASSSEQYF
TGTGCCAGCAGCTCGGAGCAGTACTTC
>TRBV6-5|13|TRBJ2-7|NA
CASSYGAGVEQYF
TGTGCCAGCAGTTACGGCGCAGGGGTCGAGCAGTACTTC
>TRBV6-1|16|TRBJ2-3|TRBD2
CASSGLGLAGGVAQYF
TGTGCCAGCAGTGGGCTAGGACTAGCGGGGGGGGTGGCGCAGTATTTT
>TRBV2|14|TRBJ2-7|NA
CASSVDGGSYEQYF
TGTGCCAGCAGTGTCGACGGGGGCTCCTACGAGCAGTACTTC
>TRBV2|13|TRBJ1-1|TRBD1
CASSELDRDEAFF
TGTGCCAGCAGTGAACTAGACAGGGACGAAGCTTTCTTT
>TRBV12-5|15|TRBJ2-1|TRBD2
CASGWSPLAGREQFF
TGTGCTAGTGGTTGGTCCCCACTAGCGGGCCGTGAGCAGTTCTTC
>TRBV19|15|TRBJ2-7|TRBD1
CASSIIGTDSYEQYF
TGTGCCAGTAGTATTATTGGGACAGACTCCTACGAGCAGTACTTC
>TRBV10-3|16|TRBJ2-2|NA
CAISEFGGANTGELFF
TGTGCCATCAGTGAGTTCGGGGGAGCGAACACCGGGGAGCTGTTTTTT
>TRBV7-8|16|TRBJ1-4|NA
CASSLALRGGNEKLFF
TGTGCCAGCAGCTTAGCGCTAAGGGGCGGTAATGAAAAACTGTTTTTT
>TRBV9|17|TRBJ1-3|NA
CASSVLGQSLSGNTIYF
TGTGCCAGCAGCGTATTAGGACAGTCCCTCTCTGGAAACACCATATATTTT
>TRBV4-3|17|TRBJ1-2|TRBD1
CASSQGSGTGSNYGYTF
TGCGCCAGCAGCCAGGGATCCGGGACAGGGTCAAACTATGGCTACACCTTC
>TRBV28|15|TRBJ2-1|NA
CASSPIRTDYNEQFF
TGTGCCAGCAGCCCAATTCGGACAGACTACAATGAGCAGTTCTTC
>TRBV5-6|14|TRBJ2-7|NA
CASSPGIDPYEQYF
TGTGCCAGCAGCCCGGGGATTGACCCCTACGAGCAGTACTTC
>TRBV27|17|TRBJ1-6|NA
CASSLSDGGAYNSPLHF
TGTGCCAGCAGTTTATCCGACGGGGGAGCCTATAATTCACCCCTCCACTTT
>TRBV28|13|TRBJ2-7|TRBD1
CASRRQGAYEQYF
TGTGCCAGCAGGAGACAGGGGGCGTACGAGCAGTACTTC
>TRBV4-1|15|TRBJ1-5|TRBD1
CASSQGTGNNQPQHF
TGCGCCAGCAGCCAAGGGACAGGGAACAATCAGCCCCAGCATTTT
>TRBV9|17|TRBJ2-2|NA
CASSVDLSGGLTGELFF
TGTGCCAGCAGCGTAGATCTGTCAGGTGGTCTCACCGGGGAGCTGTTTTTT
>TRBV4-3|15|TRBJ1-1|TRBD1
CASSQVWTGEFEAFF
TGCGCCAGCAGCCAAGTGTGGACAGGGGAGTTTGAAGCTTTCTTT
>TRBV5-1|15|TRBJ1-1|NA
CASSLVPVENTEAFF
TGCGCCAGCAGCTTGGTGCCAGTCGAGAACACTGAAGCTTTCTTT
>TRBV10-2|13|TRBJ2-5|TRBD1
CASRYRGLETQYF
TGCGCCAGCAGATACAGGGGGCTGGAGACCCAGTACTTC
>TRBV6-1|17|TRBJ2-3|TRBD2
CASSESMLAGVADTQYF
TGTGCCAGCAGTGAATCGATGCTAGCGGGGGTTGCAGATACGCAGTATTTT
>TRBV7-2|14|TRBJ2-7|NA
CASSPRRGPTEQYF
TGTGCCAGCAGCCCTAGGAGGGGTCCGACGGAGCAGTACTTC
>TRBV4-2|16|TRBJ2-3|TRBD1
CASSQARTGGTDTQYF
TGTGCCAGCAGCCAAGCCCGGACAGGGGGCACAGATACGCAGTATTTT
>TRBV19|14|TRBJ2-5|NA
CASSPARSQETQYF
TGTGCCAGTAGTCCTGCGCGGAGCCAAGAGACCCAGTACTTC
>TRBV5-6|13|TRBJ1-1|NA
CASSLVERTEAFF
TGTGCCAGCAGCCTGGTTGAGAGAACTGAAGCTTTCTTT
>TRBV7-2|14|TRBJ2-2|NA
CASSRNRLTGELFF
TGTGCCAGCAGCCGGAACCGACTGACCGGGGAGCTGTTTTTT
>TRBV6-6|13|TRBJ1-5|NA
CASGLDSNQPQHF
TGTGCCAGCGGCCTAGACAGTAATCAGCCCCAGCATTTT
>TRBV5-1|15|TRBJ1-1|NA
CASSLAGGGLTEAFF
TGCGCCAGCAGCTTGGCCGGGGGGGGGTTAACTGAAGCTTTCTTT
>TRBV6-5|15|TRBJ2-1|NA
CASSRRQYSYNEQFF
TGTGCCAGCAGCCGGAGACAGTACTCCTACAATGAGCAGTTCTTC
>TRBV10-3|14|TRBJ2-1|NA
CAISDRLEGGEQFF
TGTGCCATCAGTGACCGGTTGGAGGGTGGTGAGCAGTTCTTC
>TRBV10-2|14|TRBJ1-1|NA
CASTQRDRITEAFF
TGCGCCAGCACCCAGCGGGACCGAATCACTGAAGCTTTCTTT
>TRBV4-1|15|TRBJ1-2|NA
CASSPVGGGAYGYTF
TGCGCCAGCAGCCCGGTGGGCGGGGGAGCCTATGGCTACACCTTC
>TRBV27|15|TRBJ2-1|TRBD2
CASSPTREGSSEQFF
TGTGCCAGCAGTCCCACGAGGGAGGGAAGCAGTGAGCAGTTCTTC
>TRBV25-1|14|TRBJ1-1|NA
CASSETAMNTEAFF
TGTGCCAGCAGTGAGACAGCAATGAACACTGAAGCTTTCTTT
>TRBV18|15|TRBJ2-2|NA
CASSPREKDTGELFF
TGTGCCAGCTCACCCAGGGAAAAGGACACCGGGGAGCTGTTTTTT
>TRBV28|18|TRBJ2-1|TRBD2
CASSSTSGRAPIYNEQFF
TGTGCCAGCAGTTCGACTAGCGGGAGGGCCCCGATTTACAATGAGCAGTTCTTC
>TRBV27|13|TRBJ1-5|NA
CASSGGMGQPQHF
TGTGCCAGCAGTGGGGGGATGGGTCAGCCCCAGCATTTT
>TRBV30|19|TRBJ2-1|TRBD2
CAWSVYSGIMLRSYNEQFF
TGTGCCTGGAGTGTATATAGCGGGATTATGCTTCGGTCCTACAATGAGCAGTTCTTC
>TRBV11-3|11|TRBJ1-3|NA
CVRRAENTIYF
TGTGTAAGAAGAGCGGAAAACACCATATATTTT
>TRBV9|15|TRBJ1-6|NA
CASSVKGQTNSPLHF
TGTGCCAGCAGCGTAAAGGGGCAGACGAATTCACCCCTCCACTTT
>TRBV7-2|14|TRBJ1-1|NA
CASIVASWNTEAFF
TGTGCCAGCATAGTAGCTTCCTGGAACACTGAAGCTTTCTTT
>TRBV27|15|TRBJ1-6|TRBD1
CASSFGDRVQSPLHF
TGTGCCAGCAGTTTCGGGGACAGGGTTCAATCACCCCTCCACTTT